This record covers a single T cell receptor (beta chain). The target of this receptor is not known. Base qualities are not recorded, but no much larger clone differs from it by a single base. Each collaborating institution followed its own protocols to collect whole blood in K2EDTA tubes. For TCRbeta analysis, collaborators shipped samples in one of three forms: frozen whole blood, isolated PBMCs, or DNA extracted from either of those sample types. V sheds 5 bases and J sheds 6 bases, leaving 16 bases between their ends. CDR1 and CDR2 were assigned from the germline V gene as MDHEN and SYDVKM. The CDR3 sequence holds 14 residues, the cysteine and phenylalanine included. The entry retains the CDR3 DNA only, 42 bases that are in frame from base 1. The source of the sample is a study of blood T cell repertoires in COVID-19 (dated by TCRdb to about 2020). Study-level background: Samples covering the acute and convalescent phases of COVID-19 were provided by collaborators in the United States, Italy and Spain. The prospective study material was composed of cDNA or gDNA derived from T cells, B-cell-depleted T cells, or PBMCs. Deeply sampled blood TCRbeta repertoires from subjects exposed to, actively infected with, or recovered from COVID-19 were included in the dataset. The repertoires were released in a freely available public database intended as a resource for research on the immune response to SARS-CoV-2. The samples were drawn from the first 160 participants of the ongoing ImmuneRACE study and from 1,200 or so subjects provided by 6 global collaborators. Sample metadata almost always included a de-identified subject ID, COVID-19 status, age in years and sex. HLA class I and class II types, where available, came from metadata supplied by the sample provider rather than from assay-based typing.

TCRbeta CDR3 regions were amplified from genomic DNA using the immunoSEQ Assay, a bias-controlled multiplex PCR. The paper's processing steps were these. Nucleated cell counts per sample were estimated from amplification of reference gene primers within the assay. To quantify the absolute abundance of each unique TCRbeta CDR3 rearrangement, sequence reads were collapsed and filtered. For each sample, productive Simpson clonality was calculated as the square root of Simpson's diversity index across productive rearrangements. TCRdb took over this immuneACCESS table, retaining in-frame rearrangements with V and J assigned. Such tables are incomplete; in checked studies, under half of the missing clones stem from an unresolved V gene, and the remainder is unexplained. The D gene and trimming were derived from the DNA, and the V and J assignments and clone size from that table. The sample profile shows 65,000 to 85,000 clones; about nine tenths of them were found once. Around 9.9% of the sample is held by the ten biggest clonotypes.

Findings and caveats that apply to the study as a whole: The quantity of clinical and demographic metadata differed by source and by participant and was supplied without curation.

The origin of this receptor is a woman younger than 30 with acute or convalescent COVID-19. Recombination linked TRBV28 to TRBJ1-2; no D gene can be assigned with confidence. The sequenced sample was peripheral blood. The base sequence is TGTGCCAGCAGTCCCGTTGCAAAGCCTCATGGCTACACCTTC. This gives the protein CASSPVAKPHGYTF.